This T cell receptor beta chain was sequenced in a study of immune evolution from preneoplasia to lung adenocarcinoma. Produced via immunoSEQ multiplex PCR; TCRdb's table is partial and in-frame only. There are some 5,000 clones in the sample; around 85% occur only once, and under 3% lies in the top ten. J lost 8 bases, V lost 6 bases, and 7 bases had no gene match. Germline V lookup: CDR1 MRHNA, CDR2 SNTAGT. CDR3 length: 13 amino acids. The clonotype comes from a person aged 70 to 85 with lung adenocarcinoma. The J gene is TRBJ1-2, the V gene TRBV6-4; TRBD1 matches at 9 bases. The sample comprised FFPE atypical adenomatous hyperplasia tissue from the lung. This sample's subset: atypical adenomatous hyperplasia (AAH), lung preneoplasia. The CDR3 here is CASRTGGMTGYTF. The CDR3 DNA is TGTGCCAGCAGAACAGGGGGCATGACCGGCTACACCTTC.